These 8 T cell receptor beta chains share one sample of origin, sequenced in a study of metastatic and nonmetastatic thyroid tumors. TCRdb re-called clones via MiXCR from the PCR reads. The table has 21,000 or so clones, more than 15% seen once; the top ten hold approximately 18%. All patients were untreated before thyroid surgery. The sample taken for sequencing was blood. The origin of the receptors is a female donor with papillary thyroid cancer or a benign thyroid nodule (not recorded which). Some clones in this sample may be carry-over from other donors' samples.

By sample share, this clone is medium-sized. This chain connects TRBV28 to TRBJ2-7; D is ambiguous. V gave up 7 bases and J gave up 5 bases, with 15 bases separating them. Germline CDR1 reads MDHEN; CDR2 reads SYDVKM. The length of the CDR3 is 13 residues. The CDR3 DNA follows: TGTGCCAGCACCCCCAGGTCTCTCCACGAGCAGTACTTC. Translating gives CASTPRSLHEQYF.

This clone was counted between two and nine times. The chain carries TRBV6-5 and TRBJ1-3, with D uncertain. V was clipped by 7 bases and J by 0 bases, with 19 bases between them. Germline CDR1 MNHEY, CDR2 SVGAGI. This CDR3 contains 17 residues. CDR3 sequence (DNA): TGTGCCAGCAATTCCATCGGGTATTGGAGCTCTGGAAACACCATATATTTT. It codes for CASNSIGYWSSGNTIYF.

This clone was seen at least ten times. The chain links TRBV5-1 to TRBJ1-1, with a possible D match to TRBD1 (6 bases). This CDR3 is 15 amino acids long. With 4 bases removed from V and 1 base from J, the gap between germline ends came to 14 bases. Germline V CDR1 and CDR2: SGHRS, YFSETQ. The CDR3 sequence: CASSALQGANTEAFF. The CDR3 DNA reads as TGCGCCAGCAGCGCACTACAGGGTGCGAACACTGAAGCTTTCTTT.

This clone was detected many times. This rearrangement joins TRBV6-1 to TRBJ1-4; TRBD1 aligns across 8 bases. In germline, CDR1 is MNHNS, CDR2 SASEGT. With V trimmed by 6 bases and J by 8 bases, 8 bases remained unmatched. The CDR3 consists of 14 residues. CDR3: CASSRTGSGEKLFF. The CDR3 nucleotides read TGTGCCAGCAGCCGGACAGGGAGTGGGGAAAAACTGTTTTTT.

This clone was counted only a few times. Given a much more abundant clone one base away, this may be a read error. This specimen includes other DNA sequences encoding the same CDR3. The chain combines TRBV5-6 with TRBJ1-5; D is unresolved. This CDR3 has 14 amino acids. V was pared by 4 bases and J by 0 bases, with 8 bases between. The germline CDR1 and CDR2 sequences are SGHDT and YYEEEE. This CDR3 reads CASSLSGSNQPQHF. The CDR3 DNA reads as TGTGCCAGCAGCCTATCAGGTAGCAATCAGCCCCAGCATTTT.

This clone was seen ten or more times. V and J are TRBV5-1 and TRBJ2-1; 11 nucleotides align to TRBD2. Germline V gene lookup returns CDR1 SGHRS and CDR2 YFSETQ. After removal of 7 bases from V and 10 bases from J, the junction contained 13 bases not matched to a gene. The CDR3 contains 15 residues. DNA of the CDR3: TGCGCCAGCGCCCCACTAGCGGGAGTAGGTACCGAGCAGTTCTTC. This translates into CASAPLAGVGTEQFF.

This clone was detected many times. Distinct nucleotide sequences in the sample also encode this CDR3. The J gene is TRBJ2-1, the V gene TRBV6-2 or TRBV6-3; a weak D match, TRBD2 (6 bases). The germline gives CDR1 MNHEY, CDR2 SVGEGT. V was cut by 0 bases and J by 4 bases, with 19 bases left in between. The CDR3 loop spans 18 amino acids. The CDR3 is CASSYSNRRGRGYNEQFF. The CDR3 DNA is TGTGCCAGCAGTTACTCCAACAGGCGGGGCCGGGGTTACAATGAGCAGTTCTTC.

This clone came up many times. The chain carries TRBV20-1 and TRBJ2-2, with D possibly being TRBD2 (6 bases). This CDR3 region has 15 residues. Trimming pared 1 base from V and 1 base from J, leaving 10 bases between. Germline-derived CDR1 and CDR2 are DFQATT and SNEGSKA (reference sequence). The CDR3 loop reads CSARVPGLNTGELFF. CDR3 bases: TGCAGTGCTAGAGTCCCGGGACTGAACACCGGGGAGCTGTTTTTT.